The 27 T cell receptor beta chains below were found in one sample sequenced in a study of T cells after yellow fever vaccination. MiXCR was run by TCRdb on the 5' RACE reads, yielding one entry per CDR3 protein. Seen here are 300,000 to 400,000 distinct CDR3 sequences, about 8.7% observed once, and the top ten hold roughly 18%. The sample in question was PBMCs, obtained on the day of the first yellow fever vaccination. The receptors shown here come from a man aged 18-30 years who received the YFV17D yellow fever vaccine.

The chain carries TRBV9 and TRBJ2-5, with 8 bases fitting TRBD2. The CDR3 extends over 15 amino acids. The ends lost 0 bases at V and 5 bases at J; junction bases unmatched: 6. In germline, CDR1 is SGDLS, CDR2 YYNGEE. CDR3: CASSVGGLGFETQYF. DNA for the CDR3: TGTGCCAGCAGCGTAGGGGGACTAGGGTTCGAGACCCAGTACTTC.

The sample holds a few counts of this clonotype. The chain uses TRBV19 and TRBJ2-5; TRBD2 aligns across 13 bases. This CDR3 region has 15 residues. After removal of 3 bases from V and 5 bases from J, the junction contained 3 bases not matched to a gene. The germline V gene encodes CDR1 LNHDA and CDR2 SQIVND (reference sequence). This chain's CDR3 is CASSIGTSGAETQYF. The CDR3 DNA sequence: TGTGCCAGTAGTATCGGGACTAGCGGGGCCGAGACCCAGTACTTC.

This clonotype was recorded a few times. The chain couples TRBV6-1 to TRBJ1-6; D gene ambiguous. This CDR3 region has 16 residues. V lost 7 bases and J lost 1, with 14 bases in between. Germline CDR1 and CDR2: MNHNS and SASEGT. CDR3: CASTRQGQSYNSPLHF. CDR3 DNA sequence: TGTGCCAGCACCCGGCAAGGGCAGTCCTATAATTCACCCCTCCACTTT.

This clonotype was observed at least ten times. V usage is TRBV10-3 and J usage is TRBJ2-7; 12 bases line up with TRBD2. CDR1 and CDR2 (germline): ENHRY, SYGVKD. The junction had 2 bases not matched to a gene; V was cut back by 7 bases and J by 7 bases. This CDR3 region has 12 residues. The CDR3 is CAIKGTSGEQYV. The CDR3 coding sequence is TGTGCCATCAAGGGGACTAGCGGGGAGCAGTACGTC.

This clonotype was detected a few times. The CDR3 loop is CASSPSATGHNEQFF. In nucleotides, the CDR3 is TGTGCCAGCAGCCCTAGCGCTACCGGCCACAATGAGCAGTTCTTC. This rearrangement joins TRBV5-5 to TRBJ2-1, with a weak D call TRBD2 (6 bases). The CDR3 extends over 15 amino acids. CDR1 SGHKS and CDR2 YYEKEE come from the germline V gene (reference sequence). Trimming took 4 bases from V and 5 from J, leaving 16 bases between them.

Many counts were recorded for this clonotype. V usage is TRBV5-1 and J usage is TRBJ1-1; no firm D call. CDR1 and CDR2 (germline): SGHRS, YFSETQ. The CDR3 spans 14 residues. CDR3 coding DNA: TGCGCGACCGCCTCTATGTCAAGGAACACTGAAGCTTTCTTT. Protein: CATASMSRNTEAFF.

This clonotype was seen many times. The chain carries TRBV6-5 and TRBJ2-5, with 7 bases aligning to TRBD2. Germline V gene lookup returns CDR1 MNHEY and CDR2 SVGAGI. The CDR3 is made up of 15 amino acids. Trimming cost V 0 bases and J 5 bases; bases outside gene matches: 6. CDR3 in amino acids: CASSYSGGSGETQYF. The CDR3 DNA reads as TGTGCCAGCAGTTACTCGGGGGGGTCCGGGGAGACCCAGTACTTC.

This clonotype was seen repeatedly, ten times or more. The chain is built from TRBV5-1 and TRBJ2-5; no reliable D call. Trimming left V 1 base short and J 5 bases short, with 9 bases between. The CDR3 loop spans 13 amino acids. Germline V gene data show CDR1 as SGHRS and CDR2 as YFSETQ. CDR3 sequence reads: CASSLSAYETQYF. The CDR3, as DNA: TGCGCCAGCAGCTTGTCGGCTTACGAGACCCAGTACTTC. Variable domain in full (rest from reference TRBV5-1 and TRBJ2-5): KAGVTQTPRYLIKTRGQQVTLSCSPISGHRSVSWYQQTPGQGLQFLFEYFSETQRNKGNFPGRFSGRQFSNSRSEMNVSTLELGDSALYLCASSLSAYETQYFGPGTRLLVL.

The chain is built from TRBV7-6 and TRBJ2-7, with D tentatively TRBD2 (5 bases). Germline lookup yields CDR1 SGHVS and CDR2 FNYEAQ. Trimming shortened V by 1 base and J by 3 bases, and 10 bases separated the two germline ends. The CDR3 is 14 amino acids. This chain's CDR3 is CASSLEDGNYEQYF. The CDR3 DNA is TGTGCCAGCAGCTTAGAGGACGGGAACTACGAGCAGTACTTC.

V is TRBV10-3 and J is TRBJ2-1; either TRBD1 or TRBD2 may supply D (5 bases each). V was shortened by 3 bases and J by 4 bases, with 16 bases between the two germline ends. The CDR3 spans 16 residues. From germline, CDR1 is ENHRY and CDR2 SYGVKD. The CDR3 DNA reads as TGTGCCATCAGTGACTCAATCGGGACCCCGTACAATGAGCAGTTCTTC. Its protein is CAISDSIGTPYNEQFF.

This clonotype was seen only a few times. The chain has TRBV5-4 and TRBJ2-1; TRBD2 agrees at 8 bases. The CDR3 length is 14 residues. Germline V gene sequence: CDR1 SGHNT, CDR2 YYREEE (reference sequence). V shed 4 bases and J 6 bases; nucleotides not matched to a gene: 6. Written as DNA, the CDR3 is TGTGCCAGCAGCGGGGCGGGGGGTGGCAATGAGCAGTTCTTC. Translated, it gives CASSGAGGGNEQFF.

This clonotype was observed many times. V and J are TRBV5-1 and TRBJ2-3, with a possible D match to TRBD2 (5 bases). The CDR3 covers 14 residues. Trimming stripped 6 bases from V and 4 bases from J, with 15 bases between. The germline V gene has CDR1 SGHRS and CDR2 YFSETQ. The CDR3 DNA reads TGCGCCAGCAAAAGTACTAGTGGGGCAGATACGCAGTATTTT. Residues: CASKSTSGADTQYF.

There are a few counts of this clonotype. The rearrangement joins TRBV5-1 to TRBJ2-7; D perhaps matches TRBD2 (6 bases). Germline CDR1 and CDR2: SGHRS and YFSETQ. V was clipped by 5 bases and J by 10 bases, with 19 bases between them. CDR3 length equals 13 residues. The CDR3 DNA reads TGCGCCAGCAGAGGCGGGGTCAGTACGAGACAGTACTTC. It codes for CASRGGVSTRQYF.

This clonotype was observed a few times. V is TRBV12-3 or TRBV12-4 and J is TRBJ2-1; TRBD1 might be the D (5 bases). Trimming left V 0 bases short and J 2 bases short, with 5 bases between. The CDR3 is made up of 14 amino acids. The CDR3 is CASSLAGPYNEQFF. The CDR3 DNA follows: TGTGCCAGCAGTTTAGCGGGGCCCTACAATGAGCAGTTCTTC.

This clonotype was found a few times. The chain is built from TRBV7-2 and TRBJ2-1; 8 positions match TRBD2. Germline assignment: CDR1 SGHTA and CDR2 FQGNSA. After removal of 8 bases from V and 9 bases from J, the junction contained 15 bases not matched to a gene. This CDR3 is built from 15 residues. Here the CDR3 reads CASRQAGLGGTEQFF. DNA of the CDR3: TGTGCCAGCCGTCAGGCGGGACTAGGGGGGACTGAGCAGTTCTTC.

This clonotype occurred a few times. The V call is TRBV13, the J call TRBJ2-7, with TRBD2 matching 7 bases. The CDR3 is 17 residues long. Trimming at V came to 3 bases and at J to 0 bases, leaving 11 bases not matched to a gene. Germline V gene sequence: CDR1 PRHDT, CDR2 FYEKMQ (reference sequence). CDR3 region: CASSLWGGTASSYEQYF. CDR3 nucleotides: TGTGCCAGCAGCTTGTGGGGGGGGACGGCTAGCTCCTACGAGCAGTACTTC.

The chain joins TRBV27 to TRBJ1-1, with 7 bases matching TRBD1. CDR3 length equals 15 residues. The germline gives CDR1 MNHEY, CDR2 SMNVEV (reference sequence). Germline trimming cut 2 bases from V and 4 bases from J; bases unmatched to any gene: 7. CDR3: CASSLTLTGITEAFF. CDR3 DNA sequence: TGTGCCAGCAGTTTAACCCTGACAGGGATCACTGAAGCTTTCTTT.

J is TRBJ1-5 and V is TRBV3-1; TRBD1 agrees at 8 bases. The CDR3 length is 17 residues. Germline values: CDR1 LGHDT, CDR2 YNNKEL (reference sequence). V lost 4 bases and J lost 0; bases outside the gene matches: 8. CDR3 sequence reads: CASSPRPGGLSNQPQHF. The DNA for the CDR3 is TGTGCCAGCAGCCCACGACCAGGGGGCCTTAGCAATCAGCCCCAGCATTTT.

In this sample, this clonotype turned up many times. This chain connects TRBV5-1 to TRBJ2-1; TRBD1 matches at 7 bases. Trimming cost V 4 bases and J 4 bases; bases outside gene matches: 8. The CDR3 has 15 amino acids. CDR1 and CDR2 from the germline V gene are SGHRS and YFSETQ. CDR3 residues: CASSLPMTGYNEQFF. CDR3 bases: TGCGCCAGCAGCCTACCGATGACAGGGTACAATGAGCAGTTCTTC.

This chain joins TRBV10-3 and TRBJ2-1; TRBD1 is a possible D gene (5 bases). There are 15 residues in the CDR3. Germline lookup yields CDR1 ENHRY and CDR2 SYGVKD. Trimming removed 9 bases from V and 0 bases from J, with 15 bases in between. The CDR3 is CAIRSTVSSYNEQFF. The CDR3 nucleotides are TGTGCCATTCGTTCGACAGTGAGCTCCTACAATGAGCAGTTCTTC.

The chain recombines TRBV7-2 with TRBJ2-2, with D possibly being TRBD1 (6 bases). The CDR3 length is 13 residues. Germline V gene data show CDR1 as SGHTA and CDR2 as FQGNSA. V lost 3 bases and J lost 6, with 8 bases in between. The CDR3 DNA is TGTGCCAGCAGCTTCGAGGGGGCCGGGGAGCTGTTTTTT. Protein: CASSFEGAGELFF.

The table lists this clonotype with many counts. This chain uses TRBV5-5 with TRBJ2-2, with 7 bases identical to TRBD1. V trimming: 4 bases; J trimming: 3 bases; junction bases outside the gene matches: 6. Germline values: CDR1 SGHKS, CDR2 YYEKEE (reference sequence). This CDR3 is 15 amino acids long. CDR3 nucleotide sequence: TGTGCCAGCAGCGTTTTTGACAGGGACACCGGGGAGCTGTTTTTT. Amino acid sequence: CASSVFDRDTGELFF. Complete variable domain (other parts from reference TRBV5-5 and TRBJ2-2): DAGVTQSPTHLIKTRGQQVTLRCSPISGHKSVSWYQQVLGQGPQFIFQYYEKEERGRGNFPDRFSARQFPNYSSELNVNALLLGDSALYLCASSVFDRDTGELFFGEGSRLTVL.

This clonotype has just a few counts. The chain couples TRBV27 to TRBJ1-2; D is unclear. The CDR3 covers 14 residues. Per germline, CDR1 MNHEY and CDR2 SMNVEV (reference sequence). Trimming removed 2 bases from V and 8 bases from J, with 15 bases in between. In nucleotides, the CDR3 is TGTGCCAGCAGTTTAAGGCGTGAGGGAAGGGGCTACACCTTC. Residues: CASSLRREGRGYTF.

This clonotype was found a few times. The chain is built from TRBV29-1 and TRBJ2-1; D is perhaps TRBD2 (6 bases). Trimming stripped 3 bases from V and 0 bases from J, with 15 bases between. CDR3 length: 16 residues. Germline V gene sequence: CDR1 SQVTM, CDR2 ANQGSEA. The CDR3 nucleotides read TGCAGCGTTGATGGATCGGGGGAAAGCTCCTACAATGAGCAGTTCTTC. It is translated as CSVDGSGESSYNEQFF.

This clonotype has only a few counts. DNA of the CDR3: TGTGCCAGCAGCTTACTTCCCGTCAGCTCTGGAAACACCATATATTTT. This gives the protein CASSLLPVSSGNTIYF. The chain joins TRBV7-9 to TRBJ1-3; D is ambiguous. Germline lookup yields CDR1 SEHNR and CDR2 FQNEAQ (reference sequence). Trimming pared 2 bases from V and 0 bases from J, leaving 11 bases between. CDR3 length equals 16 residues.

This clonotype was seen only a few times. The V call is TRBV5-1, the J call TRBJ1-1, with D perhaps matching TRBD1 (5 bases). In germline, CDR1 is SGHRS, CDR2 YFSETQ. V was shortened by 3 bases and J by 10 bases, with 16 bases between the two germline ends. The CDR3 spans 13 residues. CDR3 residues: CASSYSGAYGAFF. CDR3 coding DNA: TGCGCCAGCAGCTATTCTGGGGCGTATGGAGCTTTCTTT.

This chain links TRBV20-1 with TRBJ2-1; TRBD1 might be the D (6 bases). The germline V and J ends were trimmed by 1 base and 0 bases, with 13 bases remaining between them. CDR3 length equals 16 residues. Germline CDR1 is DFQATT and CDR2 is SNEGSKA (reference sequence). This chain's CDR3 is CSARGVGASSYNEQFF. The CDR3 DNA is TGCAGTGCTAGAGGGGTGGGGGCGAGCTCCTACAATGAGCAGTTCTTC.